These 8 T cell receptor beta chains were all obtained from the same sample, sequenced in a study of shared clonotypes between healthy human individuals (dated by TCRdb to 2018 to 2020). To prepare the library, the immunoSEQ multiplex PCR assay was applied. TCRdb limited this immuneACCESS table to in-frame rearrangements with V and J called. A share of clones is missing; checked studies link under half to unresolved V genes, and the rest is unexplained. A total of 2 million to 2.5 million clones appear in this sample, more than 85% of them only once. Of the sample, 0.39% falls within the top ten clones. The material sequenced was naive CD4+ T cells from PBMCs. The cell subset or site tag for this specimen amounts to: CD45RA+ positively selected. The receptors here all came from a man aged 18 to 29 in good health. Some clones in this sample may be carry-over from other donors' samples.

This clone was found a few times. The chain has TRBV5-6 and TRBJ2-3; 8 positions agree with TRBD2. Germline lookup yields CDR1 SGHDT and CDR2 YYEEEE. The CDR3 has 17 residues. Losses at the gene ends were 4 bases for V and 3 bases for J; bases not matched to a gene: 13. DNA for the CDR3: TGTGCCAGCAGCAGACCAGCGGGAGCATGGGGAACAGATACGCAGTATTTT. It is translated as CASSRPAGAWGTDTQYF.

This clone occurred once. This chain joins TRBV7-9 and TRBJ2-4; perhaps TRBD2 as D (6 bases). This CDR3 has 17 amino acids. Trimming stripped 1 base from V and 6 bases from J, with 19 bases between. The germline V gene has CDR1 SEHNR and CDR2 FQNEAQ (reference sequence). The DNA for the CDR3 is TGTGCCAGCAGCTTAGGTGCGGGGCCCCATGGCGGAAACATTCAGTACTTC. It yields the protein CASSLGAGPHGGNIQYF.

The rearrangement uses TRBV28 and TRBJ1-1; D gene ambiguous. The CDR3 runs 15 residues. V shed 3 bases and J shed 1 base, with 12 bases lying between them. Germline values: CDR1 MDHEN, CDR2 SYDVKM. The CDR3 loop is CASSFLIGPNTEAFF. CDR3 DNA: TGTGCCAGCAGTTTCCTAATTGGGCCGAACACTGAAGCTTTCTTT.

This rearrangement joins TRBV28 to TRBJ1-2; D may be TRBD1 (6 bases). This CDR3 has 14 residues. Between the trimmed V and J ends, which lost 8 bases and 4 bases, there was a span of 17 bases. Germline V lookup: CDR1 MDHEN, CDR2 SYDVKM. The CDR3 is CASAGTPRFYGYTF. The CDR3 region has the DNA TGTGCCAGCGCCGGGACACCGAGATTCTATGGCTACACCTTC.

This rearrangement joins TRBV19 to TRBJ2-7, with no clear D. There are 13 residues in the CDR3. V lost 8 bases, J lost 5 bases, and 16 bases lay in between. CDR1 and CDR2 (germline): LNHDA, SQIVND (reference sequence). CDR3 in DNA: TGTGCCAGTTCGAAAGTTTTGAGACACGAGCAGTACTTC. It translates to CASSKVLRHEQYF. The variable domain in full, completed from reference TRBV19 and TRBJ2-7, reads DGGITQSPKYLFRKEGQNVTLSCEQNLNHDAMYWYRQDPGQGLRLIYYSQIVNDFQKGDIAEGYSVSREKKESFPLTVTSAQKNPTAFYLCASSKVLRHEQYFGPGTRLTVT.

V is TRBV6-1 and J is TRBJ2-7; possibly TRBD2 for D (5 bases). The germline V and J ends were trimmed by 1 base and 1 base, with 11 bases remaining between them. CDR3 size: 15 residues. Per the germline V gene, CDR1 is MNHNS and CDR2 is SASEGT. CDR3 coding DNA: TGTGCCAGCAGTGAAGGGGGAGTTATTTCCTACGAGCAGTACTTC. As protein: CASSEGGVISYEQYF.

The chain couples TRBV11-2 to TRBJ2-7, with TRBD2 identical over 7 bases. The CDR3 loop spans 15 amino acids. CDR1 is SGHAT and CDR2 is FQNNGV in the germline V gene. With V trimmed by 5 bases and J by 4 bases, 11 bases remained unmatched. The CDR3 nucleotides are TGTGCCAGCAGCCCACGTGGGCGGGAGCCTTACGAGCAGTACTTC. This translates into CASSPRGREPYEQYF. The variable domain in full, with the rest retrieved from reference TRBV11-2 and TRBJ2-7, is EAGVAQSPRYKIIEKRQSVAFWCNPISGHATLYWYQQILGQGPKLLIQFQNNGVVDDSQLPKDRFSAERLKGVDSTLKIQPAKLEDSAVYLCASSPRGREPYEQYFGPGTRLTVT.

The chain has TRBV28 and TRBJ2-1; D might be TRBD2 (6 bases). The V and J ends lost 4 bases and 15 bases respectively, with 19 bases between them. The CDR3 has 13 residues. Germline CDR1 and CDR2: MDHEN and SYDVKM. The CDR3 coding sequence is TGTGCCAGCAGTTCGAGACTAGACGATTTTTCGTTCTTC. Translating it yields CASSSRLDDFSFF.